The clone carrying this T cell receptor (beta chain) was detected only a few times. Some clones are missing from TCRdb's copy, which holds only in-frame ones; the method was immunoSEQ multiplex PCR. In the table there are 100,000 to 150,000 clones, 80% to 90% of which are singletons. The sample comes from a study of T cell responses to AZD1222 COVID-19 vaccine. Study-wide context: It was second doses at about 4 or about 12 weeks that were pooled.

V dropped 4 bases and J dropped 7 bases, with 6 bases sitting between them. Germline V gene lookup returns CDR1 SGHDT and CDR2 YYEEEE. This CDR3 has 11 amino acids. This TCR derives from an adult in good health. This chain connects TRBV5-6 to TRBJ2-1; D unclear. The specimen was peripheral blood, collected on day 0 of AZD1222 vaccination. CDR3 sequence reads: CASSLLNEQFF. Here the CDR3 DNA reads TGTGCCAGCAGCCTTCTTAATGAGCAGTTCTTC.